The present T cell receptor (beta chain) was sequenced within a study of graft-versus-host responses after intestinal transplantation. About the study: Recipients got multivisceral, liver-intestinal, or isolated intestinal transplants. Recipients were all induced with anti-thymocyte globulin, then given tacrolimus and steroids for about three years. General study points: Maximum circulating GvH clone levels tracked with early post-transplant HvG decreases.

Comments on this clone: The target antigen is unknown.

Only in-frame clones appear in the TCRdb table, and some are missing; sequencing was by immunoSEQ multiplex PCR. The sample carries around 130,000 clones, approximately 92% recorded once. Germline trimming cut 2 bases from V and 5 bases from J; bases unmatched to any gene: 6. CDR3 length equals 16 residues. CDR1 is MGHRA and CDR2 is YSYEKL in the germline V gene. This clonotype originated in a human donor who received an intestinal transplant. This material consisted of unstimulated CD4+ T cells sorted from spleen or lymph node cells, taken before intestinal transplant. The chain recombines TRBV4-1 with TRBJ2-5, with 12 positions matching TRBD2. This CDR3 is CASSQKTSGGMETQYF. CDR3 DNA sequence: TGCGCCAGCAGCCAAAAAACTAGCGGGGGGATGGAGACCCAGTACTTC.